This T cell receptor (beta chain) was identified in a study of T cells after yellow fever vaccination. Study as a whole: The SMART-Seq v4 Ultra Low Input method served to prepare the low-cell-number fractions.

This clonotype was seen at least ten times. Antigen: not known. Synthesis of TCR cDNA relied on 5'RACE template switching, which attached a universal primer site and UMIs. MiXCR was run by TCRdb on the 5' RACE reads, yielding one entry per CDR3 protein. The table includes about 150,000 distinct CDR3 sequences, 6.2% detected once. The CDR3 extends over 15 amino acids. The germline gives CDR1 LGHNA, CDR2 YNFKEQ. V was trimmed by 1 base and J by 0 bases, leaving 9 bases between them. Broader study findings: Contamination by abundant bulk-population clonotypes could be present in FACS-sorted repertoires. The CD4 compartment and the CD8 compartment contained a small share of clonotypes in common.

The sequences come from CD4+ T cells sorted from PBMCs, collected on the day of the first yellow fever vaccination. This chain links TRBV4-2 with TRBJ1-2, with D uncertain. The source is a man aged 18 to 29 who received the YFV17D yellow fever vaccine. The CDR3 reads CASSQGGDPNYGYTF. In DNA form, the CDR3 reads TGTGCCAGCAGCCAAGGGGGAGATCCTAACTATGGCTACACCTTC.